This T cell receptor (beta chain) was found in a study of T cells after yellow fever vaccination. Study observations and caveats: Most clones from primary vaccination resurfaced after the booster (approximately 97% CD4, 88% CD8). Some clonotypes were seen in both the CD4 and the CD8 compartments. These made up a small share and likely arose from convergent recombination. Peaking on day 5 versus 15, the secondary response was faster but weaker.

In its sample, this clonotype was seen a few times. The antigen remains undetermined. TCRdb reprocessed the 5' RACE reads with MiXCR, giving one entry per CDR3 protein. The table records around 360,000 distinct CDR3 sequences, 11% of them present only once. CDR3 length: 14 residues. The junction had 4 bases not matched to a gene; V was cut back by 6 bases and J by 2 bases. The germline gives CDR1 ENHRY, CDR2 SYGVKD. The origin of this receptor is a man aged 18 to 30 who received the YFV17D yellow fever vaccine. The chain uses TRBV10-3 and TRBJ1-2, with 9 nucleotides matching TRBD1. The material sequenced was PBMCs, taken on the day of the first yellow fever vaccination. CDR3 region: CAISGTGRNYGYTF. As DNA, the CDR3 is TGTGCCATCAGCGGGACAGGGAGGAACTATGGCTACACCTTC.